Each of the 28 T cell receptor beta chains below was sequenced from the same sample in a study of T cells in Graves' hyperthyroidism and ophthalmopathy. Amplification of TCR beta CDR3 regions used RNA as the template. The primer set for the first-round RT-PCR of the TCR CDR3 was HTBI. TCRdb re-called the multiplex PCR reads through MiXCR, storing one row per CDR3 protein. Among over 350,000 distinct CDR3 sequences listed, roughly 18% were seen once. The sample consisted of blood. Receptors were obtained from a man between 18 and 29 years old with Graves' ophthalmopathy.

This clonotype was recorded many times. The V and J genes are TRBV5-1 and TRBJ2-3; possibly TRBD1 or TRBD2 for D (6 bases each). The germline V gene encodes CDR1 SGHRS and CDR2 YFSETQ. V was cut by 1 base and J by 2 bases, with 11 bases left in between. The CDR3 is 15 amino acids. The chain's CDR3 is CASSLSGALTDTQYF. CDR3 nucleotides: TGCGCCAGCAGCTTGTCGGGGGCCCTCACAGATACGCAGTATTTT.

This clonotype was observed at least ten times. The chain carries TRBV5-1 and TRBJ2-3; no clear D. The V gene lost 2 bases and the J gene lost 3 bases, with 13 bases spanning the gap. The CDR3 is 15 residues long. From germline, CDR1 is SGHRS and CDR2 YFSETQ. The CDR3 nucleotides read TGCGCCAGCAGCTTCGACCGACCAGAAACAGATACGCAGTATTTT. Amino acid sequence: CASSFDRPETDTQYF. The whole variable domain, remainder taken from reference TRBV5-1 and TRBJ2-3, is KAGVTQTPRYLIKTRGQQVTLSCSPISGHRSVSWYQQTPGQGLQFLFEYFSETQRNKGNFPGRFSGRQFSNSRSEMNVSTLELGDSALYLCASSFDRPETDTQYFGPGTRLTVL.

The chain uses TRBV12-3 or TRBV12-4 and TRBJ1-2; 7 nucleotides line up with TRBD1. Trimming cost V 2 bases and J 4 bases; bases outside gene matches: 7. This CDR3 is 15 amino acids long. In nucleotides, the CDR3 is TGTGCCAGCAGTTTATGGCAGGGGGAGATCTATGGCTACACCTTC. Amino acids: CASSLWQGEIYGYTF.

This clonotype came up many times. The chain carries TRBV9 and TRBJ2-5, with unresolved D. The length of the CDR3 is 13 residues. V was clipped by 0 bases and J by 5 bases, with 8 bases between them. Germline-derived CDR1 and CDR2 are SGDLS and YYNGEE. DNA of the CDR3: TGTGCCAGCAGCGTAGGTGACGGGGAGACCCAGTACTTC. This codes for CASSVGDGETQYF.

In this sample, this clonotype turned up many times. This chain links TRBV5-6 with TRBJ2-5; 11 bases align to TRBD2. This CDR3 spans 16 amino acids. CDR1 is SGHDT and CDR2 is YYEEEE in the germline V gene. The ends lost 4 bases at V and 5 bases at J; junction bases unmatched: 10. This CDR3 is CASSPFLAGGFETQYF. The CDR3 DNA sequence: TGTGCCAGCAGCCCATTTCTAGCGGGGGGTTTTGAGACCCAGTACTTC.

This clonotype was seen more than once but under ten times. The CDR3 nucleotides read TGTGCCAGCAGCCCTCTAGCGGGGGTAGAAAATGAGCAGTTCTTC. Amino acids: CASSPLAGVENEQFF. This sequence joins TRBV6-2 or TRBV6-3 and TRBJ2-1; TRBD2 agrees at 10 bases. Germline CDR1 and CDR2: MNHEY and SVGEGT. V lost 6 bases and J lost 7; bases outside the gene matches: 9. The CDR3 covers 15 residues.

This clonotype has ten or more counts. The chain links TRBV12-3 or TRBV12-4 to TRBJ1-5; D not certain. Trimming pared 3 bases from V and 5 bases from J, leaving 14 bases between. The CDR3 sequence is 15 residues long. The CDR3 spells CASSFGERSHQPQHF. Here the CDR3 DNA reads TGTGCCAGCAGTTTTGGGGAGCGTTCTCATCAGCCCCAGCATTTT.

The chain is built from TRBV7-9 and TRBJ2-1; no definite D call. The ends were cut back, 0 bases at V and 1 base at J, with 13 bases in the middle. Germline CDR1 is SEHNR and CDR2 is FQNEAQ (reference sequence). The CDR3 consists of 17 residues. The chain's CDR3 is CASSLASGSNSYNEQFF. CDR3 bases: TGTGCCAGCAGCTTAGCGTCAGGATCCAATTCCTACAATGAGCAGTTCTTC.

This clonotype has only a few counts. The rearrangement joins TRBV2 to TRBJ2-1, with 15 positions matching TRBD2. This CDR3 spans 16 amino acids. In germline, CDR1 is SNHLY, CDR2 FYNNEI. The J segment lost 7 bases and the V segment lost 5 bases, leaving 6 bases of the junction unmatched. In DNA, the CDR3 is TGTGCCAGCAGTAACCAGGGACTAGCGGGGGGTAATGAGCAGTTCTTC. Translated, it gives CASSNQGLAGGNEQFF.

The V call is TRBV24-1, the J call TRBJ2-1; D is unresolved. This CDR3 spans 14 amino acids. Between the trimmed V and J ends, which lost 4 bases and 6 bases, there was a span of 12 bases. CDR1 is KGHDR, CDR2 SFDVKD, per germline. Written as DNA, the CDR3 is TGTGCCACCAGTGACCCTGGCACTACCAATGAGCAGTTCTTC. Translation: CATSDPGTTNEQFF.

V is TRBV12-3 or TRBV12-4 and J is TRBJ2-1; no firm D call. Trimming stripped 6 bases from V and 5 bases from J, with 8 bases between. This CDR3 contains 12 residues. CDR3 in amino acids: CASSLYDNEQFF. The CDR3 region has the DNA TGTGCCAGCAGCCTGTACGACAATGAGCAGTTCTTC.

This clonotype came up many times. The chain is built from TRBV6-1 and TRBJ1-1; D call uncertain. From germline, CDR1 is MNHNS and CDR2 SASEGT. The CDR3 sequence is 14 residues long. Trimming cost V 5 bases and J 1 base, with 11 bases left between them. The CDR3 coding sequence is TGTGCCAGCAGTTCATCCAACTCGAACACTGAAGCTTTCTTT. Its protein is CASSSSNSNTEAFF.

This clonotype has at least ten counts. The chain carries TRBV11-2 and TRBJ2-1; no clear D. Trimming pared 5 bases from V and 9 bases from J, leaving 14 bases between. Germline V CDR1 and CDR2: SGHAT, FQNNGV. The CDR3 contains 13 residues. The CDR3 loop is CASSPGLESEQFF. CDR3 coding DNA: TGTGCCAGCAGCCCCGGTCTGGAGAGTGAGCAGTTCTTC.

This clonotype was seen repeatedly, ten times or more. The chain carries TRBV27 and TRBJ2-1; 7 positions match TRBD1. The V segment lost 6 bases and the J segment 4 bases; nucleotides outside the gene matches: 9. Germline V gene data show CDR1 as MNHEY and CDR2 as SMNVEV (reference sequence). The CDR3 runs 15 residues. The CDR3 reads CASSRDRAYYNEQFF. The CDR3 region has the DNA TGTGCCAGCAGCAGAGACAGGGCTTATTACAATGAGCAGTTCTTC.

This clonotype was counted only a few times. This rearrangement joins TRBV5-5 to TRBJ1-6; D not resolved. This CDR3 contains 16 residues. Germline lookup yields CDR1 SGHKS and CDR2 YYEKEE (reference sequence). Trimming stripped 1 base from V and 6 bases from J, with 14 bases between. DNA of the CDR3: TGTGCCAGCAGCTTGACTCCCCAAACGGGTAATTCACCCCTCCACTTT. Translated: CASSLTPQTGNSPLHF. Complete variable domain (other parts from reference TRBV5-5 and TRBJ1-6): DAGVTQSPTHLIKTRGQQVTLRCSPISGHKSVSWYQQVLGQGPQFIFQYYEKEERGRGNFPDRFSARQFPNYSSELNVNALLLGDSALYLCASSLTPQTGNSPLHFGNGTRLTVT.

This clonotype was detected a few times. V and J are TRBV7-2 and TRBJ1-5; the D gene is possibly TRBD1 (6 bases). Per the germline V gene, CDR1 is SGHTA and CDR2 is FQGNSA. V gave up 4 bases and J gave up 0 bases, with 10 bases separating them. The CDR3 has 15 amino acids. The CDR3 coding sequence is TGTGCCAGCAGCTCCTGGACAGCTAGCAATCAGCCCCAGCATTTT. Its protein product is CASSSWTASNQPQHF.

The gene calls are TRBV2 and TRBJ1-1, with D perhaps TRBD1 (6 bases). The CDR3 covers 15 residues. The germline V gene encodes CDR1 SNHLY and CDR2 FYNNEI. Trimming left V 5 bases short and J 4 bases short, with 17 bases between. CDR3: CASSQRQARFTEAFF. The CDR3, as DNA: TGTGCCAGCAGTCAAAGACAGGCCCGGTTCACTGAAGCTTTCTTT.

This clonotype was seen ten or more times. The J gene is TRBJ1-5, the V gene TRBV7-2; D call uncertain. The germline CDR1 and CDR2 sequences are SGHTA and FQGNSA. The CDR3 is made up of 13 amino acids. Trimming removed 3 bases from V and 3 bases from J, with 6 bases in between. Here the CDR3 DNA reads TGTGCCAGCAGCTTCGCCGCCAATCAGCCCCAGCATTTT. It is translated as CASSFAANQPQHF.

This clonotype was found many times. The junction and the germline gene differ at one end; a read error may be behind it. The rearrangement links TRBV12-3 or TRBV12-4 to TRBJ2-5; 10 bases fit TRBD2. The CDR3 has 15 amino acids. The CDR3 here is CASSLKAGGQGTQYF. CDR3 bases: TGTGCCAGCAGTTTGAAAGCGGGGGGGCAAGGGACCCAGTACTTC.

CDR3 DNA sequence: TGTGCCAGCAGCCGGGATTTAGACTCCTACAATGAGCAGTTCTTC. Protein: CASSRDLDSYNEQFF. This chain uses TRBV6-1 with TRBJ2-1, with D possibly being TRBD2 (5 bases). The CDR3 consists of 15 residues. V shed 6 bases and J shed 0 bases, with 12 bases lying between them. Germline assignment: CDR1 MNHNS and CDR2 SASEGT.

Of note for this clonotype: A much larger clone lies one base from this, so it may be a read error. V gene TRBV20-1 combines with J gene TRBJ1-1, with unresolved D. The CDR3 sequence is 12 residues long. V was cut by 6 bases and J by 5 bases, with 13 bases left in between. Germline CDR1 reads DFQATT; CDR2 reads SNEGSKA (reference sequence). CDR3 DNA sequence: TGCAGTGCGGTGGGGAGCTGGACTGAAGCTTTCTTT. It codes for CSAVGSWTEAFF.

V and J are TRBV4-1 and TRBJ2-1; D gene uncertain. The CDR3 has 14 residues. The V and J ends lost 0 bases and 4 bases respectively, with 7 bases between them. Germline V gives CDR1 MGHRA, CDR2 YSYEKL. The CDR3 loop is CASSQDISYNEQFF. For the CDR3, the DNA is TGCGCCAGCAGCCAAGATATAAGTTACAATGAGCAGTTCTTC.

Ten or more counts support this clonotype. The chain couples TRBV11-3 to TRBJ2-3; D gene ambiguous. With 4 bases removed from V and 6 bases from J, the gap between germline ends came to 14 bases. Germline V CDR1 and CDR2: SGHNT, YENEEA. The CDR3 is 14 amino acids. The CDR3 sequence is CASSSPPPADTQYF. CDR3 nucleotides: TGTGCCAGCAGCTCGCCCCCCCCCGCGGATACGCAGTATTTT.

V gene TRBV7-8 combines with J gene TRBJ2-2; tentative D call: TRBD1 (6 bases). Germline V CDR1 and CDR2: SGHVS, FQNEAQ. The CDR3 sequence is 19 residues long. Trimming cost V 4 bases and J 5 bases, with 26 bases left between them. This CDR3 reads CASSSQRGFGTQGTGELFF. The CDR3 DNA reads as TGTGCCAGCAGCTCCCAGAGGGGGTTCGGGACACAAGGAACCGGGGAGCTGTTTTTT.

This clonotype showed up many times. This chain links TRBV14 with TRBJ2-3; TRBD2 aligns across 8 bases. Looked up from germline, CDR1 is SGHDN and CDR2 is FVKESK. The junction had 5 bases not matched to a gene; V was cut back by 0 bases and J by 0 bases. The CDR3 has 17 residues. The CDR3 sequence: CASSQDSTSASTDTQYF. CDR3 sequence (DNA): TGTGCCAGCAGCCAAGATTCGACTAGCGCGAGCACAGATACGCAGTATTTT.

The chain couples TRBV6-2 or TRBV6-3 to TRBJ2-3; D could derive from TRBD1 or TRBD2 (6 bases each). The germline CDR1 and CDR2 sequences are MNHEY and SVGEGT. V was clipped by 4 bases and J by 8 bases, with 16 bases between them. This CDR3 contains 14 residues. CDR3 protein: CASSLGGDGRTQYF. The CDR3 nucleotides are TGTGCCAGCAGTTTGGGGGGCGATGGGCGTACGCAGTATTTT.

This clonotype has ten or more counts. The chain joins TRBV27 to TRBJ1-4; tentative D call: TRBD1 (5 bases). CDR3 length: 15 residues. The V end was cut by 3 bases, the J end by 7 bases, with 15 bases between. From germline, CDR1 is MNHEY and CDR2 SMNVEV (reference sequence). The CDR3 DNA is TGTGCCAGCAGTTTGTTTTCAGGGCGTGGTGAAAAACTGTTTTTT. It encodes CASSLFSGRGEKLFF.

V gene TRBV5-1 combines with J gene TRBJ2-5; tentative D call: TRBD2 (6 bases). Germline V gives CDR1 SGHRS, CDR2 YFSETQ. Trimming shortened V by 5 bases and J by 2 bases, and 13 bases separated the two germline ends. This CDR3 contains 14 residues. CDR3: CASSPGLEQETQYF. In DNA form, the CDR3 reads TGCGCCAGCAGTCCGGGACTGGAACAAGAGACCCAGTACTTC.